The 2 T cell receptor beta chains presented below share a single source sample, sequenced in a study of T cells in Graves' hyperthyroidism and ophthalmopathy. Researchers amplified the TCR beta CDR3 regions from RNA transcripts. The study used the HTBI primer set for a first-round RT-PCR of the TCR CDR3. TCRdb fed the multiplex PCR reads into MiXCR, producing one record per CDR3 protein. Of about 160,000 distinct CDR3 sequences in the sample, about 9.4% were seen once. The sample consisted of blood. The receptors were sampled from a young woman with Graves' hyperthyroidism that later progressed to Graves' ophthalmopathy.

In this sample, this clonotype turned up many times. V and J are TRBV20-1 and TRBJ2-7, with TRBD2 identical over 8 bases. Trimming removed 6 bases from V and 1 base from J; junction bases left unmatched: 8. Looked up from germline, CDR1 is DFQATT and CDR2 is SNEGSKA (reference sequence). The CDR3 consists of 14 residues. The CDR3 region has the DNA TGCAGTGCCATTTCGCAGCGGGGGTCCTACGAGCAGTACTTC. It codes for CSAISQRGSYEQYF.

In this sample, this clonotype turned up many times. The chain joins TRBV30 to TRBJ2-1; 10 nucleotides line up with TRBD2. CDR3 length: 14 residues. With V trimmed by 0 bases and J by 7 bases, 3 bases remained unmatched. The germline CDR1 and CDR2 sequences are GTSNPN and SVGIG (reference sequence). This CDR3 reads CAWSVPAGGNEQFF. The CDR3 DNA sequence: TGTGCCTGGAGTGTACCAGCGGGAGGGAATGAGCAGTTCTTC.